The clone carrying this TCR beta chain counts as medium-sized. The data stem from a study of T and B cells in COVID-19 patients. Germline V gives CDR1 SQVTM, CDR2 ANQGSEA. The V gene lost 8 bases and the J gene lost 5 bases, with 21 bases spanning the gap. This CDR3 contains 14 residues. Blood genomic DNA input for TRB amplification was about 240-500 ng. TRB rearrangements were amplified by multiplex PCR with BIOMED2 TRB-A/B primers. MiXCR, run by TCRdb on the multiplex PCR reads, gives a single entry per CDR3 protein. The repertoire consists of tens of thousands of distinct CDR3 sequences, with 30% occurring once and the leading ten covering 2% to 2.5%.

This chain joins TRBV29-1 and TRBJ2-5, with D possibly called TRBD1 or TRBD2 (5 bases each). This sequence originates from a human donor who had recovered from COVID-19. Sequencing input: blood. The CDR3 coding sequence is TGCAGCTCCGAAGGGGCAGGGAGAGGGGAGACCCAGTACTTC. It codes for CSSEGAGRGETQYF.